These T cell receptor beta chains were read from a single sample in a study of cytomegalovirus exposure and HLA in healthy donors. The data were produced by immunoSEQ multiplex PCR, yet TCRdb's version contains in-frame clones alone and is incomplete. Among more than 150,000 clones listed, roughly four fifths were seen once. The sequencing sample was made of PBMCs. These receptors were taken from a woman between 18 and 29 years old in good health and CMV-seropositive. The CDR3 runs from the conserved cysteine through the conserved F or W. Fields, in order: J gene, clone size, D gene, V gene, CDR3 DNA, CDR3 protein. A D gene is named only where the DNA matches it firmly. Only part of the rows carry a size: once, few, many, or a class if the clone is expanded.

J: TRBJ2-2
size: .
D: TRBD1
V: TRBV5-1
DNA: TGCGCCAGCAGCCCGAGGACAGGTTCTAAGGACGGGGAGCTGTTTTTT
CDR3: CASSPRTGSKDGELFF

J: TRBJ1-3
size: .
D: TRBD1
V: TRBV19
DNA: TGTGCCAGTAGTCCGCGCCAGGGTCAGGGGGCTGGCTCTGGAAACACCATATATTTT
CDR3: CASSPRQGQGAGSGNTIYF

J: TRBJ1-1
size: .
D: .
V: TRBV6-1
DNA: TGTGCCAGCACCCGAAGGGGACAGAACACTGAAGCTTTCTTT
CDR3: CASTRRGQNTEAFF

J: TRBJ1-4
size: .
D: TRBD1
V: TRBV30
DNA: TGTGCCTGGGGTGGGACAGGACGAGGAAAACTGTTTTTT
CDR3: CAWGGTGRGKLFF

J: TRBJ2-3
size: .
D: TRBD2
V: TRBV6-1
DNA: TGTGCCAGCACGAGACTAGCGGGGGGGCCAGATACGCAGTATTTT
CDR3: CASTRLAGGPDTQYF

J: TRBJ1-1
size: .
D: TRBD1
V: TRBV5-1
DNA: TGCGCCAGCAGCTACAGGGGGCTTACTGAAGCTTTCTTT
CDR3: CASSYRGLTEAFF

J: TRBJ2-5
size: few
D: TRBD2
V: TRBV5-1
DNA: TGCGCCAGCAGCCCTATCCTTGTGAGCGGGGGGCTTCAAGAGACCCAGTACTTC
CDR3: CASSPILVSGGLQETQYF

J: TRBJ1-2
size: once
D: .
V: TRBV7-9
DNA: TGTGCCAGCAGCTTCATCAGGGACTATGGCTACACCTTC
CDR3: CASSFIRDYGYTF

J: TRBJ2-3
size: .
D: TRBD1
V: TRBV6-1
DNA: TGTGCCAGCAGTGAAGGGACAGGGGTAGATACGCAGTATTTT
CDR3: CASSEGTGVDTQYF

J: TRBJ2-3
size: once
D: TRBD2
V: TRBV6-4
DNA: TGTGCCAGCAGTGATGGGAGCGGGGGGGCACCAGATACGCAGTATTTT
CDR3: CASSDGSGGAPDTQYF

J: TRBJ1-1
size: few
D: TRBD1
V: TRBV11-3
DNA: TGTGCCAGCAGCGATAGGACAGGCCGTGAAGCTTTCTTT
CDR3: CASSDRTGREAFF

J: TRBJ1-1
size: .
D: .
V: TRBV12-5
DNA: TGTGCTAGTGGTCCCAGCCCAGGGGTGGTCACTGAAGCTTTCTTT
CDR3: CASGPSPGVVTEAFF

J: TRBJ2-5
size: .
D: .
V: TRBV7-6
DNA: TGTGCCAGCAGCTTAGCCCCAATCAGTCTGGTGGAGCAGTACTTC
CDR3: CASSLAPISLVEQYF

J: TRBJ1-2
size: .
D: TRBD1
V: TRBV5-1
DNA: TGCGCCAGCAGCTTTACAGGGGAGAGAGGCTACACCTTC
CDR3: CASSFTGERGYTF

J: TRBJ1-4
size: .
D: TRBD1
V: TRBV4-2
DNA: TGTGCCAGCAGCCCAACCCCTGGGACAGGCGGCGAAAAACTGTTTTTT
CDR3: CASSPTPGTGGEKLFF

J: TRBJ2-3
size: .
D: TRBD2
V: TRBV30
DNA: TGTGCCTGGAGTGGCCTAGCGGGGCGCCTCCGCACAGATACGCAGTATTTT
CDR3: CAWSGLAGRLRTDTQYF

J: TRBJ1-1
size: .
D: .
V: TRBV23-1
DNA: TGCGCCAGCAGCCCGACAGCTCTGAACACTGAAGCTTTCTTT
CDR3: CASSPTALNTEAFF

J: TRBJ2-1
size: .
D: TRBD2
V: TRBV7-3
DNA: TGTGCCAGCAGTTATGGGACTAGCGACAATGAGCAGTTCTTC
CDR3: CASSYGTSDNEQFF

J: TRBJ2-6
size: .
D: .
V: TRBV4-1
DNA: TGCGCCAGCAGCCCGACAGGACTGAGCTCTGGGGCCAACGGCCTGACTTTC
CDR3: CASSPTGLSSGANGLTF

J: TRBJ2-5
size: .
D: TRBD2
V: TRBV11-2
DNA: TGTGCCAGCAGCTTATCGTTGACTAGCGGGGAAGAGACCCAGTACTTC
CDR3: CASSLSLTSGEETQYF

J: TRBJ1-1
size: .
D: TRBD1
V: TRBV28
DNA: TGTGCCAGCAGAGACCCCCGGGACAGGGTAAGAGCTTTCTTT
CDR3: CASRDPRDRVRAFF

J: TRBJ1-5
size: .
D: .
V: TRBV19
DNA: TGTGCCAGTAGTGGGGGGATAAATCAGCCCCAGCATTTT
CDR3: CASSGGINQPQHF

J: TRBJ2-5
size: few
D: TRBD1
V: TRBV5-4
DNA: TGTGCCAGCAGCTTGGACGGGACAGGCAAGAGGACCCAGTACTTC
CDR3: CASSLDGTGKRTQYF

J: TRBJ2-3
size: .
D: TRBD2
V: TRBV30
DNA: TGTGCCGGTAGCGGGGGGGCTTATACGCAGTATTTT
CDR3: CAGSGGAYTQYF

J: TRBJ1-2
size: once
D: .
V: TRBV9
DNA: TGTGCCAGCAGCGGACAGAACTATGGCTACACCTTC
CDR3: CASSGQNYGYTF

J: TRBJ2-1
size: .
D: TRBD2
V: TRBV5-1
DNA: TGCGCCAGCAGCTTGGGATCTAGCGGGGGGTACAATGAGCAGTTCTTC
CDR3: CASSLGSSGGYNEQFF

J: TRBJ1-6
size: .
D: .
V: TRBV7-2
DNA: TGTGCCAGCAGCTTAGCGAAGCGGGGGAATTCACCCCTCCACTTT
CDR3: CASSLAKRGNSPLHF

J: TRBJ2-3
size: .
D: .
V: TRBV5-4
DNA: TGTGCCAGCAGCCGGACTATGTGGACTACCACAGATACGCAGTATTTT
CDR3: CASSRTMWTTTDTQYF

J: TRBJ2-1
size: .
D: .
V: TRBV19
DNA: TGTGCCAGTAGTAAGACGACTAGAGTACATGAGCAGTTCTTC
CDR3: CASSKTTRVHEQFF

J: TRBJ1-5
size: .
D: TRBD1
V: TRBV15
DNA: TGTGCCACCAGCCCGGGACAGCGCAATCAGCCCCAGCATTTT
CDR3: CATSPGQRNQPQHF

J: TRBJ2-5
size: .
D: TRBD1
V: TRBV5-1
DNA: TGCGCCAGCAGAGCTACAGGGGTGGAGACCCAGTACTTC
CDR3: CASRATGVETQYF

J: TRBJ1-5
size: .
D: TRBD1
V: TRBV14
DNA: TGTGCCAGCAGCCAAGAAGGACAGGGAAGGGCTCAGCCCCAGCATTTT
CDR3: CASSQEGQGRAQPQHF

J: TRBJ1-5
size: .
D: TRBD1
V: TRBV7-9
DNA: TGTGCCAGCAGGCCGACAGGGAGCAATCAGCCCCAGCATTTT
CDR3: CASRPTGSNQPQHF

J: TRBJ2-7
size: .
D: .
V: TRBV10-3
DNA: TGTGCCATCAGCCTGGCCTCCTACGAGCAGTACTTC
CDR3: CAISLASYEQYF

J: TRBJ1-1
size: once
D: .
V: TRBV6-1
DNA: TGTGCCAGCAGTGGGCAGGGGACCGTGAACACTGAAGCTTTCTTT
CDR3: CASSGQGTVNTEAFF

J: TRBJ1-2
size: .
D: TRBD1
V: TRBV5-1
DNA: TGCGCCAGCACCCCCATCGGGACAGAAAATGGCTACACCTTC
CDR3: CASTPIGTENGYTF

J: TRBJ1-6
size: .
D: .
V: TRBV6-5
DNA: TGTGGGTCCGGGTCGACAGGTTATAATTCACCCCTCCACTTT
CDR3: CGSGSTGYNSPLHF

J: TRBJ2-1
size: .
D: .
V: TRBV5-8
DNA: TGTGCCAGCAGCCCCTACCGGGAGTCGGGGAATGAGCAGTTCTTC
CDR3: CASSPYRESGNEQFF

J: TRBJ1-6
size: .
D: TRBD1
V: TRBV9
DNA: TGTGCCAGCAGCGTAGGGGTAACAGGGGCAGCAAATTCACCCCTCCACTTT
CDR3: CASSVGVTGAANSPLHF

J: TRBJ2-1
size: .
D: .
V: TRBV30
DNA: TGTGCCTCGAGTGACCGGGACATAAATTACAATGAGCAGTTCTTC
CDR3: CASSDRDINYNEQFF

J: TRBJ1-1
size: .
D: .
V: TRBV19
DNA: TGTGCCAGTAGTATAGGCGGAAAGAACACTGAAGCTTTCTTT
CDR3: CASSIGGKNTEAFF

J: TRBJ1-3
size: few
D: .
V: TRBV2
DNA: TGTGCCAGCAAGTTAGGGGGTGCGAGCTCTGGAAACACCATATATTTT
CDR3: CASKLGGASSGNTIYF

J: TRBJ2-5
size: .
D: .
V: TRBV27
DNA: TGTGCCAGCAGCCCCTGGGGGGGCAGAGAGACCCAGTACTTC
CDR3: CASSPWGGRETQYF

J: TRBJ1-2
size: once
D: TRBD1
V: TRBV5-1
DNA: TGCGCCAGCTCACCGGGGGATACTCACAGGGGAGGAATCTATGGCTACACCTTC
CDR3: CASSPGDTHRGGIYGYTF

J: TRBJ1-6
size: .
D: .
V: TRBV4-1
DNA: TGCGCCAGCAGCCTGACGGGAGAATCACCCCTCCACTTT
CDR3: CASSLTGESPLHF

J: TRBJ2-5
size: few
D: TRBD1
V: TRBV5-6
DNA: TGTGCCAGCAGCTTGGAGACAGGGGGAGAGACCCAGTACTTC
CDR3: CASSLETGGETQYF

J: TRBJ1-6
size: .
D: .
V: TRBV6-5
DNA: TGTGCCAGCAGTTACGTGGGGGCTAATAATTCACCCCTCCACTTT
CDR3: CASSYVGANNSPLHF

J: TRBJ2-3
size: .
D: .
V: TRBV10-1
DNA: TGCGCCAGCAGCGAAACTAGCACAGATACGCAGTATTTT
CDR3: CASSETSTDTQYF

J: TRBJ2-6
size: .
D: .
V: TRBV7-9
DNA: TGTGCCAGCAGCTCAGACTCTGGGGCCAACGGCCTGACTTTC
CDR3: CASSSDSGANGLTF

J: TRBJ1-5
size: .
D: TRBD1
V: TRBV6-6
DNA: TGTGCCAGCAGGATACAGGGGGGAGGGAATCAGCCCCAGCATTTT
CDR3: CASRIQGGGNQPQHF

J: TRBJ2-1
size: .
D: .
V: TRBV29-1
DNA: TGCAGCGTTTTTAGGGGTGAGCAGTTCTTC
CDR3: CSVFRGEQFF

J: TRBJ2-3
size: .
D: .
V: TRBV29-1
DNA: TGCAGCGTTGGTGGGGGCCAAGTTACAGATACGCAGTATTTT
CDR3: CSVGGGQVTDTQYF